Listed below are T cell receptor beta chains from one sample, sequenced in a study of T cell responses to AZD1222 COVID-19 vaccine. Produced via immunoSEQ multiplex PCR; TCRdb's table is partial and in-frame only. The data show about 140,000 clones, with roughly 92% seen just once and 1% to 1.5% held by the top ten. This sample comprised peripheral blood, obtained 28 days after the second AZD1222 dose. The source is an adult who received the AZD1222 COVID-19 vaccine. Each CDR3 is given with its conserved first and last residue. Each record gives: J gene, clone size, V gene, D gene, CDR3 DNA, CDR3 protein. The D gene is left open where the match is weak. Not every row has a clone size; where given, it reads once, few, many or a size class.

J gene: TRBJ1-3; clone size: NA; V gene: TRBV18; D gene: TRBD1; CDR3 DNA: TGTGCCAGCTCACCGACAGGGGGAGAGTCTGGAAACACCATATATTTT; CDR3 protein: CASSPTGGESGNTIYF
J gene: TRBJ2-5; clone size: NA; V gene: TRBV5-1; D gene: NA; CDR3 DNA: TGCGCCAGCAGGGTTGGGACCCAAGAGACCCAGTACTTC; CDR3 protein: CASRVGTQETQYF
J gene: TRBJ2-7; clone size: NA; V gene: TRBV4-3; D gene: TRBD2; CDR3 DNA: TGCGCCAGCAGCCTAACCCAGGCGGGGGGGTCCTACGAGCAGTACTTC; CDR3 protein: CASSLTQAGGSYEQYF
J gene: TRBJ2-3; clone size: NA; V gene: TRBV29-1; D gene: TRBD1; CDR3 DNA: TGCAGCGTTGAAGGGGCAGGGGGCTACGATACGCAGTATTTT; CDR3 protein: CSVEGAGGYDTQYF
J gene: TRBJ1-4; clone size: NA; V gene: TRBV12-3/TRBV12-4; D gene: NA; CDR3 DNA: TGTGCCAGCAATTGGGGGAATGAAAAGCTGTTTTTT; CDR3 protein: CASNWGNEKLFF
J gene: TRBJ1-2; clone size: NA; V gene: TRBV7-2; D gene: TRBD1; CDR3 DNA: TGTGCCAGCAGCTCCGGACAGGGCGCCTATGGCTACACCTTC; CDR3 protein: CASSSGQGAYGYTF
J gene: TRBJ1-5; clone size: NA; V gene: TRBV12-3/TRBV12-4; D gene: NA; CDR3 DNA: TGTGCCAGCAGTCCGAGCAATCAGCCCCAGCATTTT; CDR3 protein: CASSPSNQPQHF
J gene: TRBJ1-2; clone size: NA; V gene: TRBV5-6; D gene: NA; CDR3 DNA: TGTGCCAGCAGCTATAAGGGAGGGAATAACTATGGCTACACCTTC; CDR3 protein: CASSYKGGNNYGYTF
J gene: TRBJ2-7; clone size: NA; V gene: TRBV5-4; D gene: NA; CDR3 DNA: TGTGCCAGCAGCCTTTTCCTTGCGAGCCTTCCCCACGAGCAGTACTTC; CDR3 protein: CASSLFLASLPHEQYF
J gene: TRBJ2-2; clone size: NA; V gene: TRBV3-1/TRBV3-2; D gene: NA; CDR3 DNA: TGTGCCAGCAGCCAACTTCCCCACACCGGGGAGCTGTTTTTT; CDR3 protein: CASSQLPHTGELFF
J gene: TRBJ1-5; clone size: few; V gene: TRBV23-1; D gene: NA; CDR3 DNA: TGCGCCAGCAGTCAATCATCTCGCAGGGGAGGCAATCAGCCCCAGCATTTT; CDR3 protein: CASSQSSRRGGNQPQHF
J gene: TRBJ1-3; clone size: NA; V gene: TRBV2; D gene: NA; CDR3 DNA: TGTGCCAGCAAGGGCGACCATGGAAACACCATATATTTT; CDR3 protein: CASKGDHGNTIYF
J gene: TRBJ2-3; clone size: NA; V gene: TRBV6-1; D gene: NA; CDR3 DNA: TGTGCCAGCAGTGAAGCCCGGGACCGGCACAAGTATTTT; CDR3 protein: CASSEARDRHKYF
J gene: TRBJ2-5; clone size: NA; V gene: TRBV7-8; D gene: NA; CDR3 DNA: TGTGCCAGCAGCCCGGGTCAGGCTTCCCGAGAGACCCAGTACTTC; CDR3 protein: CASSPGQASRETQYF
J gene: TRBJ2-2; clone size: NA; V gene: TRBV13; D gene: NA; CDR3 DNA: TGTGCCAGCAGCTTAGGCGGGAGAGCGAACACCGGGGAGCTGTTTTTT; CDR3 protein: CASSLGGRANTGELFF
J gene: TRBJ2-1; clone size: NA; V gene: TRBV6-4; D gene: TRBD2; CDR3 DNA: TGTGCCAGCAGCTTCACTAGCGGCTCCTACAATGAGCAGTTCTTC; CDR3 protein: CASSFTSGSYNEQFF
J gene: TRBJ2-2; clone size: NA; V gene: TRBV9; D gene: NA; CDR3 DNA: TGTGCCAGCAGCGTAACAGGGATTCAGGGCGGGGAGCTGTTTTTT; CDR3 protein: CASSVTGIQGGELFF
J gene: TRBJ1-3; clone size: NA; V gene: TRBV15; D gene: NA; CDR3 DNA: TGTGCCACCAGCCCGGGGGGCAGGGGTAACACCATATATTTT; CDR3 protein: CATSPGGRGNTIYF
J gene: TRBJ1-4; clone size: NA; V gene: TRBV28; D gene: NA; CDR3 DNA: TGTGCCAGCATTAGTCCCGCCGGACAGAATGAAAAACTGTTTTTT; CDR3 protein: CASISPAGQNEKLFF
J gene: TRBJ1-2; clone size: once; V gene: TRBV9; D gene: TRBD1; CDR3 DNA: TGTGCCAGCAGCGTAGCCGGACAGGGGACCCATGGCTACACCTTC; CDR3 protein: CASSVAGQGTHGYTF
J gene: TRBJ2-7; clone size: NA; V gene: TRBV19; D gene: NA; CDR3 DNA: TGTGCCAGTAGTAATATACCGAAGAGACAGGTCTACGAGCAGTACTTC; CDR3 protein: CASSNIPKRQVYEQYF
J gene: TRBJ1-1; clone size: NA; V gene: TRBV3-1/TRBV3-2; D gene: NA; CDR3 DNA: TGTGCCAGCAGCCAATTCCTCGGGGGTACTGAAGCTTTCTTT; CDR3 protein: CASSQFLGGTEAFF
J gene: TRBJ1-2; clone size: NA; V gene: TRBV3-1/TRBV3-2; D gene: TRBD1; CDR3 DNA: TGTGCCAGCAGCCGATTTCGAGGGGGCCGTGGCTATGGCTACACCTTC; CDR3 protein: CASSRFRGGRGYGYTF
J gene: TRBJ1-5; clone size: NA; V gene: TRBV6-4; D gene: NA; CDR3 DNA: TGTGCCAGCCCGCCTCAGGGGTTCCAGCATTTT; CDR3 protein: CASPPQGFQHF
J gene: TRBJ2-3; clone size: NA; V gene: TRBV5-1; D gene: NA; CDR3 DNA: TGCGCCAGCGGCAGGGGCGGCGGGGATACGCAGTATTTT; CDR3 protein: CASGRGGGDTQYF
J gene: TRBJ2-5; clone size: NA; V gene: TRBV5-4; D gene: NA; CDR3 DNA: TGTGCCAGCAGCCCCCCAGGGCAGGCCCTTCCTATGGAGACCCAGTACTTC; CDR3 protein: CASSPPGQALPMETQYF
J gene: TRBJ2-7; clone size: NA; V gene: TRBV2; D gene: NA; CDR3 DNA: TGTGCCAGCAGTGATGCCCCGGGTAGTAGGTACGAGCAGTACTTC; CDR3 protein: CASSDAPGSRYEQYF
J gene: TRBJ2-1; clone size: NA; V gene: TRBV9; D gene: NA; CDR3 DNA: TGTGCCAGCAGCGTGGCAGGGGACTCCTACAATGAGCAGTTCTTC; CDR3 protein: CASSVAGDSYNEQFF
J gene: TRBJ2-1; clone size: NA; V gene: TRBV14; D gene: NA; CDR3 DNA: TGTGCCAGCAGCCAAGTACGGGAGCAGTTCTTC; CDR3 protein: CASSQVREQFF
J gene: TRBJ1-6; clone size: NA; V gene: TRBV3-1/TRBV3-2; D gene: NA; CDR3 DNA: TGTGCCAGCAGCCAAAAGAGGACTTATTCACCCCTCCACTTT; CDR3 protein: CASSQKRTYSPLHF
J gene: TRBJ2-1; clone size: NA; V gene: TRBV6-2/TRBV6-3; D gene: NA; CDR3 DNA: TGTGCCAGCAGTTACCTAGGGGCCACCTACAATGAGCAGTTCTTC; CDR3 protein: CASSYLGATYNEQFF
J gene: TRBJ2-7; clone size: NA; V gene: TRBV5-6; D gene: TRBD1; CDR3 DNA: TGTGCCAGCAGTAAACAGGGGACGCGTGAGCAGTACTTC; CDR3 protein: CASSKQGTREQYF
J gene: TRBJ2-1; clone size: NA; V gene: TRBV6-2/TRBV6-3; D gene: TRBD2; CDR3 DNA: TGTGCCAGCAGTTTCGACCGTACCCCGGGACTAGCGGGGGGGTACAATGAGCAGTTCTTC; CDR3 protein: CASSFDRTPGLAGGYNEQFF
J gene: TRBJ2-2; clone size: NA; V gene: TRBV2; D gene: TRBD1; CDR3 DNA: TGTGCCAGCAGTGGACAGGGTGCCGGGGAGCTGTTTTTT; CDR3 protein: CASSGQGAGELFF
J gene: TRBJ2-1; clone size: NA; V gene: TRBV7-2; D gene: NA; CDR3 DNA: TGTGCCAGCAGCTTAGCGTCAGGGGTCTACAATGAGCAGTTCTTC; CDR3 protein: CASSLASGVYNEQFF
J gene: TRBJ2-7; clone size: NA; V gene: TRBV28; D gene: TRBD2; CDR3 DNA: TGTGCCAGCAGTCCTCATCTCGGGCTAGCGGGGGGGCTAGGGGAGCAGTACTTC; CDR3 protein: CASSPHLGLAGGLGEQYF
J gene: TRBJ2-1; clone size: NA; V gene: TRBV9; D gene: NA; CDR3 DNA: TGTGCCAGCAGCCGCCGTTCGACTCGCCGACCCAATGAGCAGTTCTTC; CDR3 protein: CASSRRSTRRPNEQFF
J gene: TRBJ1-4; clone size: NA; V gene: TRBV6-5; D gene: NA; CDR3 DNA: TGTGCCAGCGACCTGGGGCCCGCTAATGAAAAACTGTTTTTT; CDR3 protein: CASDLGPANEKLFF
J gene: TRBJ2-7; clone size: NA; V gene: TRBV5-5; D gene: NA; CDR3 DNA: TGTGCCAGCAGCACGGACAAGTACGAGCAGTACTTC; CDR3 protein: CASSTDKYEQYF
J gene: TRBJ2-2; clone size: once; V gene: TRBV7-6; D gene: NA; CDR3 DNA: TGTGCCAGCAGCTTCCCTCTTCGGGGCGGGCTTGAGCTGTTTTTT; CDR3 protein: CASSFPLRGGLELFF
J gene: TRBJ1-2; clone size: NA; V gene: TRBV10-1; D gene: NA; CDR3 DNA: TGCGCCAGCAAATATCTCCAGGCCCCTAACTATGGCTACACCTTC; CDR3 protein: CASKYLQAPNYGYTF